This entry describes one T cell receptor (beta chain). What it binds is not known. The length of the CDR3 is 15 residues. Deletions cut 2 bases from V and 5 bases from J, with 13 bases between. Germline-derived CDR1 and CDR2 are MNHEY and SVGEGT. This table comes from immunoSEQ multiplex PCR, and its TCRdb copy is limited to in-frame clones, with some not included. This table holds about 130,000 clones, 75% to 95% found once. The data derive from a study of T cell responses to AZD1222 COVID-19 vaccine. Whole-study findings and limits: Regions 160-218 and 743-854 dominated among vaccine-associated CD4 TCRs spanning spike.

This sequence originates from an adult in good health. Sequenced material: peripheral blood, taken on day 0 of AZD1222 vaccination. The gene calls are TRBV6-2 or TRBV6-3 and TRBJ1-5; the D gene is possibly TRBD1 (6 bases). The CDR3 bases are TGTGCCAGCAGTTACCCCGGACAGCCGCATCAGCCCCAGCATTTT. It translates to CASSYPGQPHQPQHF.